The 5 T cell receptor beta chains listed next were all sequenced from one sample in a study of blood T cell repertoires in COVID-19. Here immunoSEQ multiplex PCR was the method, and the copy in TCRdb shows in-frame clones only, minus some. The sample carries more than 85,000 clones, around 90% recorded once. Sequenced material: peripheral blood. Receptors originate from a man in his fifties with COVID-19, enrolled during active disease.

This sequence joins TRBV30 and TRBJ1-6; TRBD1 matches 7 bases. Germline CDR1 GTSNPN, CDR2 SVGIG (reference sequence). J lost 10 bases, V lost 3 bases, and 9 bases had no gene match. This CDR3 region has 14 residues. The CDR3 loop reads CAWSVQGSGSPLHF. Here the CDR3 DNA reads TGTGCCTGGAGCGTACAGGGGAGTGGGTCACCCCTCCACTTT.

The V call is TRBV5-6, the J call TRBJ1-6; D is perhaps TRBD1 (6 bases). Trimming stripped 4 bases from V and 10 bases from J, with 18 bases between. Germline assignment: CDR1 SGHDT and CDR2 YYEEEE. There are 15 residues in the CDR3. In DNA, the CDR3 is TGTGCCAGCAGCCAATTTCAGGGGAAAGGCTCACCCCTCCACTTT. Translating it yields CASSQFQGKGSPLHF.

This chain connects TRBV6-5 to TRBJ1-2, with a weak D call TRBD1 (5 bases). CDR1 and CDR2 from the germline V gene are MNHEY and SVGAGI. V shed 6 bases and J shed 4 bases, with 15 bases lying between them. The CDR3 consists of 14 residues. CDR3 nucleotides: TGTGCCAGCAGAACCGGACATTCTCTCTATGGCTACACCTTC. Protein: CASRTGHSLYGYTF.

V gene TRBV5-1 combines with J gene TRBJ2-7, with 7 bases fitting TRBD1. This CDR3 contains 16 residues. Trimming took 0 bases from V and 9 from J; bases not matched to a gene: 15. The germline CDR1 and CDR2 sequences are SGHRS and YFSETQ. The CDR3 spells CASSLAGTEIGYGQYF. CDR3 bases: TGCGCCAGCAGCTTGGCCGGGACAGAGATCGGGTATGGGCAGTACTTC. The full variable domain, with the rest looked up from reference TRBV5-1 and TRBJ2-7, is KAGVTQTPRYLIKTRGQQVTLSCSPISGHRSVSWYQQTPGQGLQFLFEYFSETQRNKGNFPGRFSGRQFSNSRSEMNVSTLELGDSALYLCASSLAGTEIGYGQYFGPGTRLTVT.

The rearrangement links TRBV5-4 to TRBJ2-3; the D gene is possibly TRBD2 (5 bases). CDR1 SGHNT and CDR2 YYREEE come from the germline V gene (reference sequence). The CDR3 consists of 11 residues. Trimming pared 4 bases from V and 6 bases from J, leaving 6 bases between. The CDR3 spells CASSTRDTQYF. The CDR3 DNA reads TGTGCCAGCAGCACTAGGGATACGCAGTATTTT.